The entry below describes one T cell receptor (beta chain). This specimen comes from a study of T cell changes during pregnancy in multiple sclerosis. The repertoire was sequenced with immunoSEQ multiplex PCR; TCRdb's copy has only in-frame clones and lacks some. The sample includes about 85,000 clones, approximately 90% of them seen just once. The source is a female donor with multiple sclerosis, enrolled in a pregnancy study. Sequenced here: peripheral blood, sampled in the first trimester of pregnancy.

In DNA form, the CDR3 reads TGTGCCAGTAGTCCCGGGACAGGGGATATAGCTAACTATGGCTACACCTTC. This gives the protein CASSPGTGDIANYGYTF. The gene calls are TRBV19 and TRBJ1-2, with 10 bases lining up with TRBD1. The CDR3 consists of 17 residues. Germline loops: CDR1 LNHDA, CDR2 SQIVND (reference sequence). V lost 5 bases to trimming and J lost 0 bases; unmatched junction nucleotides: 9.